This paragraph covers one T cell receptor beta chain sequence. Its antigen is not known. The entry originates in a study of shared clonotypes between healthy human individuals. The study's findings and limits: Non-shared clonotypes had lower generation probabilities than clonotypes shared by all four sorted-subset donors. Since donors were few, the genetic and exposure-history diversity represented was limited.

The split of CD4+ cells yielded CD45RA+ naive and CD45RA-negative memory subsets. Running of the assay took place at deep level. Some clones are missing from TCRdb's copy, which holds only in-frame ones; the method was immunoSEQ multiplex PCR. The data show approximately 2.3 million clones, 90% to 95% seen once. CDR1 and CDR2 (germline): SGHDT, YYEEEE. Unmatched junction bases numbered 5, after V lost 1 base and J lost 4 bases. The CDR3 consists of 16 residues. Sequencing input: naive CD4+ T cells from PBMCs. Stated subset: CD45RA+ positively selected. This TCR derives from a man younger than 30 in good health. Some clones in this sample may be carry-over from other donors' samples. The chain links TRBV5-6 to TRBJ2-2; the match to TRBD1 covers 9 bases. DNA of the CDR3: TGTGCCAGCAGCTTGATCCGGGACAGGGTCACCGGGGAGCTGTTTTTT. Encoded protein: CASSLIRDRVTGELFF. The complete variable domain, with remaining parts taken from reference TRBV5-6 and TRBJ2-2, reads DAGVTQSPTHLIKTRGQQVTLRCSPKSGHDTVSWYQQALGQGPQFIFQYYEEEERQRGNFPDRFSGHQFPNYSSELNVNALLLGDSALYLCASSLIRDRVTGELFFGEGSRLTVL.